This entry lists 9 T cell receptor gamma chains sequenced from one sample in a study of γδ T cells in repeated Plasmodium falciparum infection. TCRdb re-processed the multiplex PCR reads via CATT. The data show around 25,000 gamma-chain clones, roughly 3.1% seen once. Flow sorting of PBMC yielded separate Vgamma9/Vdelta2+ and Vdelta2-negative gammadelta T cell populations for bulk repertoire analysis. The sequenced sample was gamma-delta T cells from blood. These receptor sequences come from a pool of human donors (malaria-infected and uninfected, not separated).

This clone was detected ten times or more. TCRdb's protein for this DNA is that of a much larger clone and differs from the translation at residue 12, likely a read error; the protein shown is the DNA translation. This chain links TRGV2 with TRGJ1 or TRGJ2. The CDR3 is 14 amino acids. Germline V gene sequence: CDR1 EGSNGY, CDR2 YDSYNSKV. In DNA, the CDR3 is TGTGCCACCTGGGACGGATTAACGCATTATAAGAGACTCTTT. As protein: CATWDGLTHYKRLF.

In the case of this clone: Since a far larger clone is one base different, this is likely a read error. Other nucleotide sequences in the sample specify the same CDR3. The V and J genes are TRGV9 and TRGJ1 or TRGJ2. Germline matching of the DNA provided the J gene here, since TCRdb leaves it blank. CDR3 length: 14 amino acids. CDR1 is GITISATS and CDR2 is ISYDGTV in the germline V gene (reference sequence). The CDR3 is CALWEKTNYYKKLF. The CDR3 DNA follows: TGCGCCTTGTGGGAGAAAACGAATTATTATAAGAAACTCTTT.

About this clone: For this DNA, TCRdb reports the protein of a much larger clone, which diverges at residue 6, most likely from a read error; the protein presented here is translated directly from the DNA. The rearrangement uses TRGV4 and TRGJ1 or TRGJ2. TCRdb is silent on the J gene; assignment here came from matching the DNA to germline. Germline CDR1 EGSTGY, CDR2 YDSYTSSV. V lost 2 bases, J lost 5 bases, and 6 bases stayed unmatched. The CDR3 is 13 residues long. As DNA, the CDR3 is TGTGCCACCTGGGATGATTCCAATTATAAGAAACTCTTT. Its protein product is CATWDDSNYKKLF.

This clone has just a few counts. One base separates it from a far larger clone, so it is likely a read error. This specimen includes other DNA sequences encoding the same CDR3. This chain joins TRGV9 and TRGJP. As TCRdb names no J gene, one was assigned here on the basis of a DNA match to germline. The V gene's germline CDR1 is GITISATS and CDR2 ISYDGTV (reference sequence). The CDR3 is made up of 18 amino acids. CDR3 DNA sequence: TGTGCCCTGTGGGAGGTGCGGGTATGGAGTTGGGCAAAAAAAATCAAGGTATTT. Amino acid sequence: CALWEVRVWSWAKKIKVF.

This clone showed up just a few times. A far more abundant clone sits one base away, making this likely a read error. V and J are TRGV2 and TRGJ1 or TRGJ2. TCRdb records no J gene; here it was assigned by comparing the DNA to germline. Germline V gene sequence: CDR1 EGSNGY, CDR2 YDSYNSKV. V dropped 0 bases and J dropped 12; count of bases not matched to a gene: 5. There are 11 residues in the CDR3. The CDR3 protein is CATWDGDTKLF. The CDR3 DNA sequence: TGTGCCACCTGGGACGGGGACACGAAACTCTTT.

Ten or more counts support this clone. A far larger clone lies a single base away; this is likely a read error. Distinct nucleotide sequences in the sample also encode this CDR3. The chain combines TRGV9 with TRGJP. The V segment lost 4 bases and the J segment 7 bases; nucleotides outside the gene matches: 4. From germline, CDR1 is GITISATS and CDR2 ISYDGTV (reference sequence). This CDR3 comprises 15 residues. CDR3 coding DNA: TGTGCCTTGTGGGAAGTTGAGTTGGGCAAAAAAATCAAGGTATTT. Translated, it gives CALWEVELGKKIKVF.

This clone was seen at least ten times. Within the sample, other DNA sequences also encode this same CDR3. CDR3 nucleotides: TGTGCCACCTGGGACGGGCCGATTTATTATAAGAAACTCTTT. It codes for CATWDGPIYYKKLF. The V call is TRGV2, the J call TRGJ1 or TRGJ2. Germline CDR1 and CDR2: EGSNGY and YDSYNSKV. V trimming: 0 bases; J trimming: 3 bases; junction bases outside the gene matches: 5. The CDR3 sequence is 14 residues long.

This clone was counted between two and nine times. TCRdb's listed protein matches a much larger clone and diverges from this DNA's translation at residue 5, likely through a read error; the protein shown comes from the DNA. The rearrangement joins TRGV9 to TRGJ1 or TRGJ2. The J gene is absent in TCRdb and was assigned here via DNA matching to germline. This CDR3 contains 14 residues. Germline lookup yields CDR1 GITISATS and CDR2 ISYDGTV (reference sequence). V trimming: 5 bases; J trimming: 1 base; junction bases outside the gene matches: 8. CDR3 residues: CALWVPRNYYKKLF. For the CDR3, the DNA is TGTGCCTTGTGGGTGCCGCGAAATTATTATAAGAAACTCTTT.

In its sample, this clone was seen many times. The TCRdb protein, from a much larger clone, departs from this DNA's translation at residue 10, likely by read error; the protein shown derives from the DNA. As DNA, the CDR3 is TGTGCCTTGTGGGAGCCCGTGCCTAAGGAACTCTTT. Protein sequence: CALWEPVPKELF. No J gene call was made, and the V gene is TRGV9. Germline CDR1 and CDR2: GITISATS and ISYDGTV (reference sequence). This CDR3 is 12 amino acids long.